The 25 T cell receptor beta chains listed next were all sequenced from one sample in a study of T cell repertoires in cytomegalovirus infection (dated by TCRdb to the late 2010s). The instrument was an Illumina HiSeq 1500. TCRdb trimmed public reads at Q25 via fastp, called clones via MiXCR and kept in-frame beta chains. Every distinct CDR3 protein forms one entry, paired with its most common genes and DNA. This sample lists approximately 70,000 distinct CDR3 sequences; 4% were detected once. Of the sample, about 22% is held by the ten largest clones. Sequencing used PBMCs. These receptors came from a human donor in good health (CMV status not recorded). Some clones in this sample may be carry-over from other donors' samples.

This clonotype was seen ten or more times. One end of the junction is discordant with germline, which a read error may explain. The J gene is TRBJ2-1, the V gene TRBV7-7; TRBD1 is a possible D gene (7 bases). This CDR3 has 17 amino acids. The germline V gene has CDR1 SSHAT and CDR2 FNYEAQ (reference sequence). CDR3 region: CASSRTQGVSGGGEQFF. The CDR3 DNA reads TGTGCTAGCAGCCGTACCCAGGGGGTATCAGGCGGAGGGGAGCAGTTCTTC.

In this sample, this clonotype turned up many times. CDR3 sequence: CASSLSTAQPQHF. CDR3 nucleotides: TGTGCCAGCAGCTTATCCACCGCTCAGCCCCAGCATTTT. This sequence joins TRBV7-2 and TRBJ1-5, with no clear D. Germline CDR1 SGHTA, CDR2 FQGNSA. Trimming removed 2 bases from V and 6 bases from J, with 8 bases in between. This CDR3 comprises 13 residues.

Judged by abundance, this clonotype is medium-sized. The CDR3 reads CAMQRLAGKTEAFF. The CDR3 bases are TGTGCCATGCAGCGCCTCGCCGGTAAAACTGAAGCTTTCTTT. This chain uses TRBV7-2 with TRBJ1-1; D unresolved. Trimming took 10 bases from V and 5 from J, leaving 20 bases between them. The CDR3 sequence is 14 residues long. From germline, CDR1 is SGHTA and CDR2 FQGNSA.

This clonotype was counted at least ten times. The chain links TRBV6-6 to TRBJ2-7; D is ambiguous. This CDR3 has 11 amino acids. The V gene's germline CDR1 is MNHNY and CDR2 SVGAGI (reference sequence). Trimming left V 4 bases short and J 9 bases short, with 10 bases between. CDR3 residues: CASSSELGQYF. The DNA for the CDR3 is TGTGCCAGCAGTTCCGAACTGGGGCAGTACTTC.

Comments on this clonotype: This may arise from a read error, as a much more abundant clone is one base away. The chain joins TRBV6-2 or TRBV6-3 to TRBJ2-1, with TRBD1 as a possible D gene (6 bases). Germline V gene data show CDR1 as MNHEY and CDR2 as SVGEGT. The CDR3 has 16 amino acids. CDR3 coding DNA: TGTACCAGCAGTTACGGTGGCAGGGGTAACTACAATGAGCAGTTCTTC. It yields the protein CTSSYGGRGNYNEQFF.

This clonotype was observed many times. This chain connects TRBV12-3 or TRBV12-4 to TRBJ2-1; D possibly corresponds to TRBD2 (5 bases). Trimming shortened V by 2 bases and J by 2 bases, and 10 bases separated the two germline ends. The CDR3 consists of 15 residues. In DNA, the CDR3 is TGTGCCAGCAGTTTAAGGAGGAGTCCCTACAATGAGCAGTTCTTC. Translation: CASSLRRSPYNEQFF.

There are many counts of this clonotype. The junction shows a germline mismatch at one end, possibly a read error. The rearrangement uses TRBV15 and TRBJ1-4; D is unclear. The germline CDR1 and CDR2 sequences are LNHNV and YYDKDF (reference sequence). The CDR3 length is 13 residues. The CDR3 DNA sequence: TGTGCCACCAGAAGAGATTGGGGTGAAAAACTGTTTTTT. Its protein is CATRRDWGEKLFF.

This clonotype was seen ten or more times. This chain joins TRBV7-2 and TRBJ2-7; TRBD1 aligns across 7 bases. CDR3 size: 14 residues. Germline CDR1 reads SGHTA; CDR2 reads FQGNSA. The ends lost 1 base at V and 7 bases at J; junction bases unmatched: 7. CDR3 amino acids: CASSLDKGAREQYF. The DNA for the CDR3 is TGTGCCAGCAGCTTAGATAAGGGGGCGAGGGAGCAGTACTTC.

This clonotype appeared many times. The chain links TRBV20-1 to TRBJ1-2, with D perhaps TRBD1 (5 bases). This CDR3 is 13 amino acids long. V lost 1 base, J lost 2 bases, and 8 bases lay in between. In germline, CDR1 is DFQATT, CDR2 SNEGSKA (reference sequence). The CDR3 protein is CSARGGMNYGYTF. CDR3 coding DNA: TGCAGTGCTAGAGGGGGCATGAACTATGGCTACACCTTC.

At least ten counts were recorded for this clonotype. V and J are TRBV7-2 and TRBJ2-1; 13 bases match TRBD2. The junction had 14 bases not matched to a gene; V was cut back by 5 bases and J by 13 bases. The CDR3 contains 16 residues. Germline V lookup: CDR1 SGHTA, CDR2 FQGNSA. Here the CDR3 reads CASSHMARTSGGHQFF. In DNA form, the CDR3 reads TGTGCCAGCAGCCACATGGCACGGACTAGCGGGGGCCACCAGTTCTTC. The full variable domain, its missing parts supplied by reference TRBV7-2 and TRBJ2-1, is GAGVSQSPSNKVTEKGKDVELRCDPISGHTALYWYRQSLGQGLEFLIYFQGNSAPDKSGLPSDRFSAERTGGSVSTLTIQRTQQEDSAVYLCASSHMARTSGGHQFFGPGTRLTVL.

About this clonotype itself: A single base separates this from a much larger clone, so it may be a read error. As DNA, the CDR3 is TGTGCCAGCAGTCCCCGGGACCAGGGGGCTGTTGGCTACACCTTC. It translates to CASSPRDQGAVGYTF. The chain employs TRBV12-3 or TRBV12-4 and TRBJ1-2; 8 bases line up with TRBD1. The V and J ends lost 5 bases and 7 bases, in that order; junction bases with no gene match: 12. The CDR3 is 15 residues long.

This clonotype was recorded a few times. The V and J genes are TRBV7-2 and TRBJ2-7; 10 nucleotides agree with TRBD2. The CDR3 is made up of 16 amino acids. Germline V gene data show CDR1 as SGHTA and CDR2 as FQGNSA. Unmatched junction bases numbered 9, after V lost 5 bases and J lost 2 bases. CDR3 in DNA: TGTGCCAGCAGCCGTCGGACTAGCGGATCTCCCTACGAGCAGTACTTC. The encoded protein is CASSRRTSGSPYEQYF.

This clonotype was counted at least ten times. The rearrangement joins TRBV7-2 to TRBJ2-3, with 7 bases aligning to TRBD1. CDR1 SGHTA and CDR2 FQGNSA come from the germline V gene. There are 13 residues in the CDR3. Trimming at V came to 4 bases and at J to 10 bases, leaving 8 bases not matched to a gene. The CDR3 is CASSSLWTGSQYF. The CDR3 DNA follows: TGTGCCAGCAGCTCCCTCTGGACAGGTTCGCAGTATTTT.

This clonotype occurred many times. The gene calls are TRBV7-2 and TRBJ2-2; D could derive from TRBD1 or TRBD2 (5 bases each). Germline loops: CDR1 SGHTA, CDR2 FQGNSA. Trimming shortened V by 2 bases and J by 3 bases, and 10 bases separated the two germline ends. This CDR3 has 15 residues. CDR3: CASSLMGTYTGELFF. Written as DNA, the CDR3 is TGTGCCAGCAGCTTAATGGGGACCTACACCGGGGAGCTGTTTTTT.

There are many counts of this clonotype. The chain employs TRBV7-2 and TRBJ2-7, with TRBD2 matching 8 bases. The CDR3 is 15 amino acids. CDR1 and CDR2 (germline): SGHTA, FQGNSA. J was trimmed by 6 bases and V by 5 bases; bases with no gene match: 12. The CDR3 loop is CASSRSRGASVEQYF. The CDR3 DNA reads as TGTGCCAGCAGCCGGTCGCGGGGGGCGAGCGTCGAGCAGTACTTC. Based on the CDR3 plus reference TRBV7-2 and TRBJ2-7, the full variable domain is GAGVSQSPSNKVTEKGKDVELRCDPISGHTALYWYRQSLGQGLEFLIYFQGNSAPDKSGLPSDRFSAERTGGSVSTLTIQRTQQEDSAVYLCASSRSRGASVEQYFGPGTRLTVT.

This clonotype was recorded at least ten times. The CDR3 sequence is CASVVAGQTEAFF. The DNA for the CDR3 is TGCGCCAGCGTTGTAGCAGGTCAGACTGAAGCTTTCTTT. V and J are TRBV10-2 and TRBJ1-1; D is ambiguous. The CDR3 is 13 residues long. Germline V gene lookup returns CDR1 WSHSY and CDR2 SAAADI. V was trimmed by 8 bases and J by 5 bases, leaving 15 bases between them.

Concerning this clonotype itself: A read error is possible here, since a much larger clone lies one base away. V gene TRBV7-2 combines with J gene TRBJ1-2; D gene ambiguous. V was clipped by 0 bases and J by 8 bases, with 10 bases between them. The CDR3 consists of 13 residues. Per the germline V gene, CDR1 is SGHTA and CDR2 is FQGNSA. The CDR3 nucleotides read TGTGCCAGCAGCTTAGCAAACTTGGTGGGCTACACCTTC. Its protein is CASSLANLVGYTF.

A few counts support this clonotype. This rearrangement joins TRBV4-3 to TRBJ2-7; 10 bases agree with TRBD1. This CDR3 is 15 amino acids long. J lost 10 bases, V lost 2 bases, and 11 bases had no gene match. CDR1 and CDR2 (germline): LGHNA, YSLEER. The CDR3 sequence: CASSQTWTGGVKQYF. CDR3 DNA: TGCGCCAGCAGCCAAACTTGGACAGGGGGAGTAAAACAGTACTTC.

This clonotype was picked up many times. The V gene is TRBV7-2, the J gene TRBJ2-7; 11 positions match TRBD1. Trimming at V came to 3 bases and at J to 7 bases, leaving 8 bases not matched to a gene. Germline V gives CDR1 SGHTA, CDR2 FQGNSA. The CDR3 length is 15 residues. DNA for the CDR3: TGTGCCAGCAGCTTCGGGACAGGGGGGTCATGGGAGCAGTACTTC. This translates into CASSFGTGGSWEQYF.

The chain uses TRBV6-6 and TRBJ1-5; D not resolved. This CDR3 is built from 17 residues. Germline CDR1 MNHNY, CDR2 SVGAGI (reference sequence). The V gene lost 6 bases and the J gene lost 2 bases, with 20 bases spanning the gap. The CDR3 nucleotides read TGTGCCAGCAGCAACTCTCGGGAGCTCGGGCGCAATCAGCCCCAGCATTTT. Protein: CASSNSRELGRNQPQHF.

This clonotype was detected ten times or more. The rearrangement links TRBV7-2 to TRBJ2-7; TRBD1 aligns across 8 bases. V lost 4 bases, J lost 0 bases, and 11 bases stayed unmatched. Germline V gene data show CDR1 as SGHTA and CDR2 as FQGNSA. The CDR3 consists of 17 residues. The DNA for the CDR3 is TGTGCCAGCAGCTCCCAGACAGGGGCGCTCAACTCCTACGAGCAGTACTTC. Residues: CASSSQTGALNSYEQYF. The full variable domain, rest sourced from reference TRBV7-2 and TRBJ2-7, is GAGVSQSPSNKVTEKGKDVELRCDPISGHTALYWYRQSLGQGLEFLIYFQGNSAPDKSGLPSDRFSAERTGGSVSTLTIQRTQQEDSAVYLCASSSQTGALNSYEQYFGPGTRLTVT.

This clonotype was detected ten times or more. The chain is built from TRBV7-4 and TRBJ2-6; 12 bases align to TRBD1. Trimming removed 6 bases from V and 2 bases from J; junction bases left unmatched: 11. The CDR3 is made up of 19 amino acids. In germline, CDR1 is SGHVT, CDR2 SQSDAQ. The CDR3 sequence is CASRRWDRGLRPGANVLTF. The CDR3 DNA reads TGTGCCAGCAGGAGGTGGGACAGGGGGCTTAGGCCTGGGGCCAACGTCCTGACTTTC.

This clonotype showed up many times. The genes are TRBV7-2 and TRBJ1-3; the D is unclear. The CDR3 is 12 amino acids. Germline V gives CDR1 SGHTA, CDR2 FQGNSA. With 5 bases removed from V and 4 bases from J, the gap between germline ends came to 6 bases. The CDR3 loop is CASSPRGNTIYF. The CDR3 DNA reads TGTGCCAGCAGCCCCCGAGGAAACACCATATATTTT.

There are many counts of this clonotype. The gene calls are TRBV28 and TRBJ2-1; D is unclear. Germline CDR1 and CDR2: MDHEN and SYDVKM. This CDR3 spans 12 amino acids. Trimming stripped 6 bases from V and 9 bases from J, with 12 bases between. CDR3 residues: CASSLRVPEQFF. The CDR3 nucleotides are TGTGCCAGCAGCCTTCGGGTGCCTGAGCAGTTCTTC.

This clonotype has only a few counts. The chain carries TRBV7-2 and TRBJ2-3; D call uncertain. The V and J ends lost 3 bases and 4 bases respectively, with 5 bases between them. The CDR3 spans 12 residues. Germline V gene data show CDR1 as SGHTA and CDR2 as FQGNSA. For the CDR3, the DNA is TGTGCCAGCAGCTTCGGCCCAGATACGCAGTATTTT. Protein sequence: CASSFGPDTQYF.